This T cell receptor (beta chain) appears in the sequencing data of a study (dated by TCRdb to about 2016). The library relied on RT-PCR. Sequencing was performed on an Illumina MiSeq. The public sequencing data were trimmed at Q25 with fastp and processed into clonotypes with MiXCR by TCRdb, which kept only in-frame beta chains. Rows with a matching CDR3 protein are joined into one entry that keeps the most common DNA and genes. The sample table shows about 680,000 distinct CDR3 sequences, and approximately 15% are seen once. The ten top clones hold just over 3.5% of the sample. As concerns this clonotype: Its antigen remains unidentified. Qualities for individual bases were not recorded, and no much larger clone is one base off.

The specimen sequenced was memory CD4+ T cells from blood. This receptor was taken from a female donor in good health, serving as a healthy control.

The nucleotide sequence reads as follows: TGTGCCTGGAGTGAAAGGGGCAAGGACATTCAGTACTTC. Translation gives CAWSERGKDIQYF. The chain uses TRBV30 and TRBJ2-4; TRBD1 is a weak D gene call, 5 bases matching. V gives up 1 base and J gives up 8 bases, and the segment between their germline ends measures 12 bases. From its cysteine to its phenylalanine, the CDR3 spans 13 amino acids. The entry retains the CDR3 DNA only, 39 bases that are in frame from base 1. Via the germline V gene (reference sequence), CDR1 is GTSNPN and CDR2 SVGIG. With the rest looked up from the reference TRBV30 and TRBJ2-4 genes rather than sequenced, the full variable domain is SQTIHQWPATLVQPVGSPLSLECTVEGTSNPNLYWYRQAAGRGLQLLFYSVGIGQISSEVPQNLSASRPQDRQFILSSKKLLLSDSGFYLCAWSERGKDIQYFGAGTRLSVL.